The T cell receptor beta chain under discussion was sequenced for a study of regulatory T cells in long-lasting Graves disease. Germline V CDR1 and CDR2: SEHNR, FQNEAQ (reference sequence). The CDR3 has 17 amino acids. J gave up 4 bases and V 5 bases, and 8 bases lay outside the gene matches. The authors built TCR beta libraries using iRepertoire HTBI primers and Arm-PCR of CDR3 regions. TCRdb re-analysed the multiplex PCR reads in MiXCR, keeping a single row per CDR3 protein. Among 450,000 to 650,000 distinct CDR3 sequences listed, approximately 16% were seen once. As to time point: newly diagnosed GD, antithyroid drugs for less than 3 months. The TCR library was made from RNA extracted from PBMCs. Only a few counts were recorded for this clonotype. These data also featured in a second study, about T cells in Graves' hyperthyroidism and ophthalmopathy. Turning to that study: First-round RT-PCR of the TCR CDR3 relied on the HTBI primer set. A 13 V-J signature model discriminated ophthalmopathy versus stable hyperthyroidism.

Here the sequenced sample was peripheral blood mononuclear cells (PBMCs), taken at new diagnosis, from a patient treated with antithyroid drugs. This receptor was identified in a woman aged 40 to 65 with Graves disease. The V call is TRBV7-9, the J call TRBJ2-3; 14 bases map to TRBD2. CDR3 coding DNA: TGTGCCAGCAGCCGCCCGACTAGCGGGGGGGCGCCAGATACGCAGTATTTT. It encodes CASSRPTSGGAPDTQYF.